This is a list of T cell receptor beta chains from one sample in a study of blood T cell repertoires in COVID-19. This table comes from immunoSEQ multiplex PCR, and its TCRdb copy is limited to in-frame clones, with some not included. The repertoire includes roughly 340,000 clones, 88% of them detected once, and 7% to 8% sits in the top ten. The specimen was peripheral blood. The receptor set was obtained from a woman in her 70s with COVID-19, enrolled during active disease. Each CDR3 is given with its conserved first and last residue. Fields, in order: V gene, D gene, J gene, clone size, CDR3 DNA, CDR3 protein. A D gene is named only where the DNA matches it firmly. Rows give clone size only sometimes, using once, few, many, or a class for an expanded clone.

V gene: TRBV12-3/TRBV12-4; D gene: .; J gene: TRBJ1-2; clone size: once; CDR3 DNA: TGTGCCAGCAGCCTCGGGACTTATGGCTACACCTTC; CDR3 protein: CASSLGTYGYTF
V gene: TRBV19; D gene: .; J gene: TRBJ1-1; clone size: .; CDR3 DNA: TGTGCCAGTAGTATAGGAACGGGTTTAAACACTGAAGCTTTCTTT; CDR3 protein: CASSIGTGLNTEAFF
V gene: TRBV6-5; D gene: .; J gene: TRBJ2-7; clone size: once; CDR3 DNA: TGTGCCAGCAGCCGGACACGGGCGCCTTCCTACGAGCAGTACTTC; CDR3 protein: CASSRTRAPSYEQYF
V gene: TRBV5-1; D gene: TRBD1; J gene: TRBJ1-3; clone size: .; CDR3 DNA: TGCGCCAGCAGCTTGGCCGGACAGGGTAGAGGAAACACCATATATTTT; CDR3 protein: CASSLAGQGRGNTIYF
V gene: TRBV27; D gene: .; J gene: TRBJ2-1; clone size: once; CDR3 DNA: TGTGCCAGCACCCCGGCCACTTGGGCCAATGAGCAGTTCTTC; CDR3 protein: CASTPATWANEQFF
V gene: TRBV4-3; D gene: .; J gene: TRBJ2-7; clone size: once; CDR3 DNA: TGCGCCAGCAGCCAAGAAGCGGCAGGCGGATTCTACGAGCAGTACTTC; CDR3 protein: CASSQEAAGGFYEQYF
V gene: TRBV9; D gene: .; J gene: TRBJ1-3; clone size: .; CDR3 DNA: TGTGCCAGCAGCTCCCGCTCAGGCGGAAACACCATATATTTT; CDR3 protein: CASSSRSGGNTIYF
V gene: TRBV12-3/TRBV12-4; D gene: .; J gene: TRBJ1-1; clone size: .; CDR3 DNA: TGTGCCAGCAGTCGGGAAACGGGCACTGAAGCTTTCTTT; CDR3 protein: CASSRETGTEAFF
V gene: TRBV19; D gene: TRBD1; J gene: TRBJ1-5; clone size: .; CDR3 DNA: TGTGCCAGTAGTACCTTTGACAGGGGAGAAGGCAATCAGCCCCAGCATTTT; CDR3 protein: CASSTFDRGEGNQPQHF
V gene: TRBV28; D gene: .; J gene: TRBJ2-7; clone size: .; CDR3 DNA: TGTGCCAGCAGTGCTGGGACTCGGGACGAGCAGTACTTC; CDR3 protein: CASSAGTRDEQYF
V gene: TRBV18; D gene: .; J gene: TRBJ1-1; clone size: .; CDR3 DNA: TGTGCCAGCTCACCGGTTAGAACTGAAGCTTTCTTT; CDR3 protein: CASSPVRTEAFF
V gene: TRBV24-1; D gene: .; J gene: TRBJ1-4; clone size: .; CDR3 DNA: TGTGCCACCAGTGTGGACAGTTCTAATGAAAAACTGTTTTTT; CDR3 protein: CATSVDSSNEKLFF
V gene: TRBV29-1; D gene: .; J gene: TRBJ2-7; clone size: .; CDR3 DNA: TGCAGCGTTGGTTCAGGGGGGAAGTTAGTGGCGTCCCACGAGCAGTACTTC; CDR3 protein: CSVGSGGKLVASHEQYF
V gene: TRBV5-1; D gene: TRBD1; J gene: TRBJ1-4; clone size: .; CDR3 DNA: TGCGCCAGCAGCTCATCAGGGGGCGGGAATGAAAAACTGTTTTTT; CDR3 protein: CASSSSGGGNEKLFF
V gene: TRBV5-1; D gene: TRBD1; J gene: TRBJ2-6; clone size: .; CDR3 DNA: TGCGCCAGCAGACAGGGGGAATCTGGGGCCAACGTCCTGACTTTC; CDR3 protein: CASRQGESGANVLTF
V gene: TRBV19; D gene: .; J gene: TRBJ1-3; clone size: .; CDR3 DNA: TGTGCCAGTAGTATAGCAGGACAGCGCTCGAACACCATATATTTT; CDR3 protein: CASSIAGQRSNTIYF
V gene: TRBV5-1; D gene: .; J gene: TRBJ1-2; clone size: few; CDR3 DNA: TGCGCCAGCAGCTTGGCCGAGGATCCCTATGGCTACACCTTC; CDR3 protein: CASSLAEDPYGYTF
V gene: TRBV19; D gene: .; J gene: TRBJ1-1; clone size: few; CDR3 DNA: TGTGCCAGTAGTCGATTAACAGGTTACACTGAAGCTTTCTTT; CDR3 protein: CASSRLTGYTEAFF
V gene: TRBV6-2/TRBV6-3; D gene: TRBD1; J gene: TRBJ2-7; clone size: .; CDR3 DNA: TGTGCCAGCAGTAAAACAGGGGGCTACGAGCAGTACTTC; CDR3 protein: CASSKTGGYEQYF
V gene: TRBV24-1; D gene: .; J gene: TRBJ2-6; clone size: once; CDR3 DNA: TGTGCCACCGCTAGGGGCGTCTCTGGGGCCAACGTCCTGACTTTC; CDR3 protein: CATARGVSGANVLTF
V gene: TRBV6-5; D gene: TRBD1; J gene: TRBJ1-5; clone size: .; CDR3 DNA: TGTGCCAGCAGCGGACAGGGCCTAAATCAGCCCCAGCATTTT; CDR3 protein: CASSGQGLNQPQHF
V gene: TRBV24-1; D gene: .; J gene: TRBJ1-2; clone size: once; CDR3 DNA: TGTGCCACCAGTGATGTGACAGCTTCCTATGGCTACACCTTC; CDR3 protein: CATSDVTASYGYTF
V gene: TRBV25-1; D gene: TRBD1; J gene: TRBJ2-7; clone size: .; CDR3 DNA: TGTGCCAGCAGTCGGGGACAGGGCTACGAGCAGTACTTC; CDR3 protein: CASSRGQGYEQYF